These 15 T cell receptor beta chains share one sample of origin, sequenced in a study of cytomegalovirus exposure and HLA in healthy donors. 60 Vbeta and 13 Jbeta primers were used in PCR. Measured with immunoSEQ multiplex PCR; TCRdb has only the in-frame clones, and not every one. The sample lists approximately 190,000 clones; approximately 80% were seen once. What was sequenced was PBMCs. The receptors here all came from a young woman in good health and CMV-seronegative.

This chain links TRBV4-3 with TRBJ2-7, with D possibly TRBD1 on 6 matching bases. V lost 3 bases, J lost 4 bases, and 16 bases lay in between. Germline V lookup: CDR1 LGHNA, CDR2 YSLEER. This CDR3 is built from 15 residues. DNA for the CDR3: TGCGCCAGCAGCCAGTACCCGGGACAAGGGTACGAGCAGTACTTC. The encoded protein is CASSQYPGQGYEQYF.

The chain carries TRBV19 and TRBJ1-5, with 8 bases matching TRBD1. The CDR3 is 14 amino acids. Germline V CDR1 and CDR2: LNHDA, SQIVND (reference sequence). The junction had 4 bases not matched to a gene; V was cut back by 3 bases and J by 6 bases. CDR3 protein: CASSMAGGGQPQHF. CDR3 coding DNA: TGTGCCAGTAGTATGGCAGGGGGCGGTCAGCCCCAGCATTTT.

CDR3 coding DNA: TGTGCCAGCAGCCAAGTTGGTGGTCTAGCGGGACAGAATGAGCAGTTCTTC. Translating gives CASSQVGGLAGQNEQFF. The rearrangement links TRBV4-2 to TRBJ2-1; 9 bases match TRBD2. Germline values: CDR1 LGHNA, CDR2 YNFKEQ. The CDR3 contains 17 residues. The trim removed 1 base at V and 7 bases at J, leaving 11 bases unmatched.

This sequence joins TRBV13 and TRBJ2-1, with 9 bases lining up with TRBD2. CDR3 length equals 17 residues. In germline, CDR1 is PRHDT, CDR2 FYEKMQ (reference sequence). V lost 5 bases, J lost 9 bases, and 17 bases stayed unmatched. The CDR3 coding sequence is TGTGCCAGCAGCCCCCGAGGACAGCGGGAGGATTGGGGTGAGCAGTTCTTC. Protein product: CASSPRGQREDWGEQFF.

The chain recombines TRBV7-2 with TRBJ2-3; TRBD2 aligns across 13 bases. V trimming: 4 bases; J trimming: 4 bases; junction bases outside the gene matches: 8. In germline, CDR1 is SGHTA, CDR2 FQGNSA. This CDR3 spans 17 amino acids. CDR3 DNA: TGTGCCAGCAGCTCAAACGGACTAGCGGGAGTTGCAGATACGCAGTATTTT. It is translated as CASSSNGLAGVADTQYF. Using reference TRBV7-2 and TRBJ2-3 for the parts outside the CDR3, the full variable domain is GAGVSQSPSNKVTEKGKDVELRCDPISGHTALYWYRQSLGQGLEFLIYFQGNSAPDKSGLPSDRFSAERTGGSVSTLTIQRTQQEDSAVYLCASSSNGLAGVADTQYFGPGTRLTVL.

This chain links TRBV29-1 with TRBJ1-1; 7 bases are a match to TRBD1. The CDR3 totals 14 residues. J was trimmed by 0 bases and V by 6 bases; bases with no gene match: 7. Germline V lookup: CDR1 SQVTM, CDR2 ANQGSEA. In DNA form, the CDR3 reads TGCAGCGTGGTCGATACAGGGGTGAACACTGAAGCTTTCTTT. Translated: CSVVDTGVNTEAFF.

The chain links TRBV7-9 to TRBJ2-5, with 9 bases that match TRBD1. Trimming cost V 3 bases and J 0 bases; bases outside gene matches: 5. CDR1 and CDR2 from the germline V gene are SEHNR and FQNEAQ (reference sequence). The CDR3 loop spans 16 amino acids. The CDR3 sequence is CASSLGTGRYQETQYF. DNA of the CDR3: TGTGCCAGCAGCTTGGGGACAGGGAGGTACCAAGAGACCCAGTACTTC.

This clone was observed a single time. The chain links TRBV23-1 to TRBJ2-1; D is perhaps TRBD1 (5 bases). TRBV23-1 is filed as an ORF, its function uncertain. V was pared by 0 bases and J by 4 bases, with 13 bases between. This CDR3 has 16 residues. CDR3: CASSQSLETAYNEQFF. Here the CDR3 DNA reads TGCGCCAGCAGTCAATCGTTAGAGACAGCTTACAATGAGCAGTTCTTC.

This chain links TRBV28 with TRBJ2-7, with TRBD2 as a possible D gene (6 bases). CDR1 and CDR2 from the germline V gene are MDHEN and SYDVKM. V lost 6 bases to trimming and J lost 2 bases, with 17 bases between them. This CDR3 comprises 15 residues. In DNA form, the CDR3 reads TGTGCCAGCAGCCCGGGACTCTACGGGCCCTACGAGCAGTACTTC. Its translation: CASSPGLYGPYEQYF.

The chain is built from TRBV6-1 and TRBJ1-1; D not resolved. Germline loops: CDR1 MNHNS, CDR2 SASEGT. The ends were cut back, 6 bases at V and 0 bases at J, with 8 bases in the middle. This CDR3 comprises 13 residues. CDR3 in amino acids: CASSRTVNTEAFF. The CDR3 DNA is TGTGCCAGCAGCCGTACAGTGAACACTGAAGCTTTCTTT.

The rearrangement links TRBV4-3 to TRBJ2-3; the D gene is possibly TRBD1 (6 bases). CDR3 length equals 14 residues. The V and J ends lost 4 bases and 6 bases respectively, with 14 bases between them. The V gene's germline CDR1 is LGHNA and CDR2 YSLEER. The CDR3 region has the DNA TGCGCCAGCAGCCTAGGAACCGACAGGGATACGCAGTATTTT. Protein product: CASSLGTDRDTQYF.

As for this clone: The limits of the CDR3 on the DNA are not certain, so only TCRdb's listed CDR3 is given. The V gene is TRBV21-1, the J gene TRBJ1-1; the listed D gene, TRBD1, was not tested against the DNA. TRBV21-1 is given as a pseudogene. Both ends counted, the CDR3 spans 18 residues. The CDR3 is CASSKALVGTGSLTEAFF.

The V and J genes are TRBV7-9 and TRBJ2-2; D is uncertain. The CDR3 runs 14 residues. Trimming stripped 8 bases from V and 5 bases from J, with 15 bases between. Germline V gene lookup returns CDR1 SEHNR and CDR2 FQNEAQ (reference sequence). The DNA of the CDR3 is TGTGCCAGCTCCTGGCGGAGTGGGACCGGGGAGCTGTTTTTT. This codes for CASSWRSGTGELFF.

The V call is TRBV7-2, the J call TRBJ2-4; D is possibly TRBD1 (5 bases). The V and J ends lost 1 base and 0 bases respectively, with 10 bases between them. The CDR3 consists of 16 residues. The germline V gene has CDR1 SGHTA and CDR2 FQGNSA. The CDR3 DNA follows: TGTGCCAGCAGCTTAGAAGGGGCGAGAGCCAAAAACATTCAGTACTTC. Translated: CASSLEGARAKNIQYF.

The V call is TRBV2, the J call TRBJ2-2, with TRBD1 matching over 7 bases. The CDR3 extends over 15 amino acids. CDR1 is SNHLY, CDR2 FYNNEI, per germline. With V trimmed by 5 bases and J by 4 bases, 7 bases remained unmatched. This chain's CDR3 is CASSQTGQFTGELFF. The CDR3 DNA is TGTGCCAGCAGTCAAACGGGACAGTTCACCGGGGAGCTGTTTTTT.